One sample yielded the 9 T cell receptor beta chains listed below, sequenced in a study of shared clonotypes between healthy human individuals. The repertoire was sequenced with immunoSEQ multiplex PCR; TCRdb's copy has only in-frame clones and lacks some. The data hold 2 million to 3 million clones, with under 95% observed a single time. The sample consisted of naive CD4+ T cells from PBMCs. As to subset: CD45RA+ positively selected. Source of these receptors: a man aged 18 to 30 in good health. Some clones in this sample may be carry-over from other donors' samples.

In the case of this clone: The sample carries other DNA sequences with the same CDR3. The chain is built from TRBV18 and TRBJ1-1; 7 nucleotides line up with TRBD1. CDR3 length: 14 residues. Germline lookup yields CDR1 KGHSH and CDR2 LQKENI. Trimming at V came to 1 base and at J to 3 bases, leaving 2 bases not matched to a gene. CDR3 in DNA: TGTGCCAGCTCACCACTTACAGGGGACACTGAAGCTTTCTTT. Residues: CASSPLTGDTEAFF.

Note on this clone: This sample also contains other DNA sequences that code for the same CDR3. The chain joins TRBV7-3 to TRBJ2-1; weak D call: TRBD1 (7 bases). The V and J ends lost 5 bases and 9 bases respectively, with 8 bases between them. The CDR3 loop spans 11 amino acids. Per the germline V gene, CDR1 is SGHTA and CDR2 is FQGTGA. In DNA form, the CDR3 reads TGTGCCAGCAGCCAGGGGGGTGAGCAGTTCTTC. It is translated as CASSQGGEQFF.

This clone appeared a few times. The chain has TRBV29-1 and TRBJ1-1; D is perhaps TRBD1 (6 bases). Per germline, CDR1 SQVTM and CDR2 ANQGSEA. V shed 6 bases and J shed 11 bases, with 16 bases lying between them. The CDR3 loop spans 11 amino acids. The CDR3 loop is CSVFGQGNAFF. CDR3 DNA: TGCAGCGTCTTCGGGCAGGGGAACGCTTTCTTT.

The chain has TRBV11-2 and TRBJ1-4; D is unclear. Germline lookup yields CDR1 SGHAT and CDR2 FQNNGV. The CDR3 spans 18 residues. V was cut by 1 base and J by 0 bases, with 15 bases left in between. The CDR3 spells CASSLGPRSSTTNEKLFF. Written as DNA, the CDR3 is TGTGCCAGCAGCTTAGGTCCGCGCAGCAGCACAACTAATGAAAAACTGTTTTTT.

The rearrangement uses TRBV6-1 and TRBJ2-2; the match to TRBD1 covers 9 bases. The trim removed 4 bases at V and 7 bases at J, leaving 10 bases unmatched. Germline-derived CDR1 and CDR2 are MNHNS and SASEGT. The CDR3 consists of 16 residues. CDR3 bases: TGTGCCAGCAGTGGCTCCGGGACAGGGTTGGTCGGGGAGCTGTTTTTT. Translation: CASSGSGTGLVGELFF.

The genes are TRBV5-4 and TRBJ2-4, with TRBD2 matching 15 bases. CDR3 size: 16 residues. J lost 7 bases, V lost 4 bases, and 6 bases had no gene match. The germline gives CDR1 SGHNT, CDR2 YYREEE (reference sequence). The chain's CDR3 is CASSPGGLAGGNIQYF. The CDR3 nucleotides read TGTGCCAGCAGCCCCGGGGGACTAGCGGGGGGTAACATTCAGTACTTC. Together with reference TRBV5-4 and TRBJ2-4, the CDR3 gives the full variable domain: ETGVTQSPTHLIKTRGQQVTLRCSSQSGHNTVSWYQQALGQGPQFIFQYYREEENGRGNFPPRFSGLQFPNYSSELNVNALELDDSALYLCASSPGGLAGGNIQYFGAGTRLSVL.

V gene TRBV11-2 combines with J gene TRBJ2-5; tentatively, D is TRBD1 or TRBD2 (5 bases each). The CDR3 sequence is 18 residues long. Germline CDR1 reads SGHAT; CDR2 reads FQNNGV. V lost 1 base and J 4 bases, leaving 22 bases between the germline ends. The CDR3 loop reads CASSLGFRGPLDSETQYF. In DNA, the CDR3 is TGTGCCAGCAGCTTAGGATTTAGGGGACCCTTGGACTCAGAGACCCAGTACTTC.

The gene calls are TRBV28 and TRBJ1-1; possible D gene TRBD1, 5 bases. Per germline, CDR1 MDHEN and CDR2 SYDVKM. The V end lost 7 bases, the J end lost 1 base, and 13 bases lay between the germline ends. The CDR3 consists of 14 residues. The CDR3 nucleotides read TGTGCCAGCAACCTTGTAAGGGGGAACACTGAAGCTTTCTTT. Protein: CASNLVRGNTEAFF.

This clone was observed a handful of times. This chain links TRBV7-9 with TRBJ1-3; D is undetermined. Trimming took off 3 bases at V and 0 bases at J, with 9 bases between the two ends. Germline CDR1 SEHNR, CDR2 FQNEAQ (reference sequence). CDR3 length: 15 residues. The CDR3 nucleotides are TGTGCCAGCAGCTTCAGGACGGACTCTGGAAACACCATATATTTT. This gives the protein CASSFRTDSGNTIYF.